The rows below give T cell receptor beta chains drawn from one sample of a study of blood T cell repertoires in COVID-19. Data came from immunoSEQ multiplex PCR; TCRdb stores just in-frame clones and leaves some out. Of fewer than 350,000 clones in the sample, roughly nine tenths are singletons; the top ten hold about 12%. The sample consisted of peripheral blood. These receptors were obtained from a woman under 40 with COVID-19, enrolled during active disease. Both conserved end residues are trimmed from each CDR3.

ASASGLYSYEQY	TRBV12-5	TRBJ2-7
ASSHQLQSGAGELF	TRBV4-1	TRBJ2-2
ASSSAYEQY	TRBV5-1	TRBJ2-7
ASGLVHPGQGHNSPLH	TRBV12-5	TRBJ1-6
ASSMGHGYT	TRBV9	TRBJ1-2
ASSIWWEQTGAGVDEQF	TRBV5-1	TRBJ2-1
ASSEALGTSGGLDTQY	TRBV2	TRBJ2-3
ASSDYDSTDTQY	TRBV10-1	TRBJ2-3
ASSPLQGTTQY	TRBV4-1	TRBJ2-3
ASSFSFNYGYT	TRBV9	TRBJ1-2
ASSFKTGLYGYT	TRBV5-6	TRBJ1-2
ASSPLGWDTIY	TRBV5-1	TRBJ1-3
ASSGRQGTSYEQY	TRBV5-1	TRBJ2-7
ASSPHGSEDTEAF	TRBV5-1	TRBJ1-1
TSSQDQNSRGGIDTQY	TRBV1	TRBJ2-3
AISGTSGAAYEQY	TRBV10-3	TRBJ2-7
ASSLGDSSDTQY	TRBV3-1/TRBV3-2	TRBJ2-3